The 10 T cell receptor beta chains below all came from one sample that was sequenced in a study of CXCR3-negative and CXCR3-positive naive CD8 T cells (dated 2019 in TCRdb). Results the study describes overall, beyond this receptor: Compared with CXCR3-negative naive cells, CXCR3-positive naive cells had TRB CDR3s with higher hydrophobicity (lower Kidera factor 4), lower energy, and higher strength and volume indices.

The sequencer was a NextSeq 550. The Human TCR Profiling Kit (MiLaboratory) was used to make UMI-labeled 5' RACE TRB cDNA libraries. Reads reprocessed by TCRdb are summarized as one entry per CDR3 protein sequence, and DNA is absent. The sample's records list tens of thousands of distinct CDR3 sequences. The ten largest clones represent 0.5% to 0.6% of the sample. What these receptors recognize is not known. Input material: naive CXCR3+ CD8+ T cells from blood. In the paper's terms, the cell subset or site label means: CD45RO-CCR7+CD27+CD95- naive CD8+ T cells expressing CXCR3 (TNR3+). The receptors come from a human donor in good health. Some clones in this sample may be carry-over from other donors' samples.

The V gene is TRBV28, the J gene TRBJ2-2; TCRdb's D call, TRBD1, is unchecked because there is no DNA. Germline V gives CDR1 MDHEN, CDR2 SYDVKM. The CDR3 is 14 residues long. The CDR3 region is CASSLPQGSGELFF.

CDR3 residues: CASSPGQGLADTQYF. This chain uses TRBV28 with TRBJ2-3; TCRdb's D call of TRBD1 is untestable without DNA. Germline V lookup: CDR1 MDHEN, CDR2 SYDVKM. The CDR3 is 15 amino acids.

V gene TRBV29-1 combines with J gene TRBJ2-1. The CDR3 has 11 amino acids. Per the germline V gene, CDR1 is SQVTM and CDR2 is ANQGSEA. The chain's CDR3 is CSVVMSNEQFF.

The chain carries TRBV3-1 and TRBJ2-7; TCRdb's D call, TRBD2, is unchecked because there is no DNA. This CDR3 has 17 amino acids. From germline, CDR1 is LGHDT and CDR2 YNNKEL (reference sequence). The CDR3 is CASSPYMAGDGSYEQYF.

The chain employs TRBV29-1 and TRBJ2-2; TCRdb indicates TRBD2, and absent DNA this call remains unverified. The CDR3 spans 12 residues. CDR1 and CDR2 (germline): SQVTM, ANQGSEA. CDR3 loop: CSVFGAPGELFF.

This chain links TRBV6-2 or TRBV6-3 with TRBJ2-3; as DNA is missing, the TRBD2 call by TCRdb cannot be tested. Germline V lookup: CDR1 MNHEY, CDR2 SVGEGT. This CDR3 comprises 16 residues. The CDR3 loop reads CASSYLLAGESDTQYF.

The V call is TRBV12-5, the J call TRBJ2-2; there is no DNA to check the TCRdb D call of TRBD2. The CDR3 is 14 amino acids. Looked up from germline, CDR1 is LGHNT and CDR2 is FRNRAP. The CDR3 is CASSESGGAGELFF.

The CDR3: CASSLGPRQEGGNQPQHF. This rearrangement joins TRBV5-1 to TRBJ1-5; TCRdb picks TRBD1, but there is no DNA to check that call. The length of the CDR3 is 18 residues. Germline-derived CDR1 and CDR2 are SGHRS and YFSETQ. Full variable domain (rest looked up from reference TRBV5-1 and TRBJ1-5): KAGVTQTPRYLIKTRGQQVTLSCSPISGHRSVSWYQQTPGQGLQFLFEYFSETQRNKGNFPGRFSGRQFSNSRSEMNVSTLELGDSALYLCASSLGPRQEGGNQPQHFGDGTRLSIL.

The chain uses TRBV28 and TRBJ2-1; TCRdb's assignment of TRBD2 cannot be checked, as there is no DNA. CDR1 is MDHEN, CDR2 SYDVKM, per germline. This CDR3 contains 16 residues. The CDR3 sequence is CASRFTGTSEYNEQFF.

The CDR3 reads CASSPGVPNSPLHF. The gene calls are TRBV27 and TRBJ1-6; TCRdb reports TRBD1, a call that lacks DNA to check it against. Germline assignment: CDR1 MNHEY and CDR2 SMNVEV (reference sequence). This CDR3 has 14 amino acids.